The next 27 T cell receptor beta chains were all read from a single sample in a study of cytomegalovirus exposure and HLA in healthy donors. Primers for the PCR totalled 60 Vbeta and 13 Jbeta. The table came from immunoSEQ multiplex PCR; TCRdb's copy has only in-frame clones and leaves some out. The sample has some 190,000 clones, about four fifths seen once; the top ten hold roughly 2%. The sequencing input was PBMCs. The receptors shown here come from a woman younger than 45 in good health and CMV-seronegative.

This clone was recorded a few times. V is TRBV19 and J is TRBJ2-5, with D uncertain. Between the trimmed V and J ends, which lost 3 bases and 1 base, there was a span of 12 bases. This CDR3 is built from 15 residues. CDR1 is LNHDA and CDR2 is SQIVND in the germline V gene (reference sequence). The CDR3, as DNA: TGTGCCAGTAGTATGGTCAGTCCGGGCCAAGAGACCCAGTACTTC. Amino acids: CASSMVSPGQETQYF. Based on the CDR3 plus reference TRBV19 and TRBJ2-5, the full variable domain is DGGITQSPKYLFRKEGQNVTLSCEQNLNHDAMYWYRQDPGQGLRLIYYSQIVNDFQKGDIAEGYSVSREKKESFPLTVTSAQKNPTAFYLCASSMVSPGQETQYFGPGTRLLVL.

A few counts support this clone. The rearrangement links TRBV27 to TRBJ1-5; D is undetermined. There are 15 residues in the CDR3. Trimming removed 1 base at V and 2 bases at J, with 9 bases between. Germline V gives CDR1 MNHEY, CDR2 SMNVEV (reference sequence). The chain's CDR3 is CASSLFSEGNQPQHF. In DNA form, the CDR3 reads TGTGCCAGCAGTTTATTTTCCGAGGGCAATCAGCCCCAGCATTTT.

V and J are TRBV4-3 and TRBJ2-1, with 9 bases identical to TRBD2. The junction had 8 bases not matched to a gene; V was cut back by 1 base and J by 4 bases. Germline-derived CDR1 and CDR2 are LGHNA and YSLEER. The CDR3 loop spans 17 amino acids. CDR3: CASSQVAGAPLYNEQFF. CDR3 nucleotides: TGCGCCAGCAGCCAAGTAGCGGGGGCCCCGCTTTACAATGAGCAGTTCTTC.

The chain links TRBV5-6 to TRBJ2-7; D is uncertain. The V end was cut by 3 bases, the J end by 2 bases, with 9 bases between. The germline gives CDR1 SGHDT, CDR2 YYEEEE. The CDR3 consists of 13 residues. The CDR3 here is CASSSSPPYEQYF. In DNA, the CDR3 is TGTGCCAGCAGCTCCTCCCCCCCCTACGAGCAGTACTTC. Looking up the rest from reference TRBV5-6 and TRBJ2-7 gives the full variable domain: DAGVTQSPTHLIKTRGQQVTLRCSPKSGHDTVSWYQQALGQGPQFIFQYYEEEERQRGNFPDRFSGHQFPNYSSELNVNALLLGDSALYLCASSSSPPYEQYFGPGTRLTVT.

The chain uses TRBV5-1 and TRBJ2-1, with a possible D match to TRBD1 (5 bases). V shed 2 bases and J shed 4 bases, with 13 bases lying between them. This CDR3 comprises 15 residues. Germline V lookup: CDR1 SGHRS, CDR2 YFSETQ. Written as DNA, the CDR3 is TGCGCCAGCAGCTTCAGGGCGGAGTCATACAATGAGCAGTTCTTC. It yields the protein CASSFRAESYNEQFF. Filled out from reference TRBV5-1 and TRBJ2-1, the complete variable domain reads KAGVTQTPRYLIKTRGQQVTLSCSPISGHRSVSWYQQTPGQGLQFLFEYFSETQRNKGNFPGRFSGRQFSNSRSEMNVSTLELGDSALYLCASSFRAESYNEQFFGPGTRLTVL.

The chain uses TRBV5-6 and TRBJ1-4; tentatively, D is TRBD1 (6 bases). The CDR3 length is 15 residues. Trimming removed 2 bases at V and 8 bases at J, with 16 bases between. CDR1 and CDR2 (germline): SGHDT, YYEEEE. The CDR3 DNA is TGTGCCAGCAGCTTACTACAGGGAGTTGGGGAAAAACTGTTTTTT. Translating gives CASSLLQGVGEKLFF.

Here the CDR3 reads CAWVQDRGLRGYTF. In DNA form, the CDR3 reads TGTGCCTGGGTTCAGGACAGAGGCCTCCGTGGCTACACCTTC. This rearrangement joins TRBV30 to TRBJ1-2; D is perhaps TRBD1 (6 bases). The CDR3 is 14 residues long. The V and J ends lost 5 bases and 7 bases respectively, with 20 bases between them. Germline V lookup: CDR1 GTSNPN, CDR2 SVGIG (reference sequence).

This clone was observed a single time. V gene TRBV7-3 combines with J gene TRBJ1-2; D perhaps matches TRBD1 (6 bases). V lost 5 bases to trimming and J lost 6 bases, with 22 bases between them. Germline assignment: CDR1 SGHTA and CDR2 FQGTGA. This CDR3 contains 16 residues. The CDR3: CASSESPLGGGDGYTF. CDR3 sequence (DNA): TGTGCCAGCAGCGAGAGCCCCCTCGGGGGGGGCGATGGCTACACCTTC. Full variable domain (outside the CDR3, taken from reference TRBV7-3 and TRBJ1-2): GAGVSQTPSNKVTEKGKYVELRCDPISGHTALYWYRQSLGQGPEFLIYFQGTGAADDSGLPNDRFFAVRPEGSVSTLKIQRTERGDSAVYLCASSESPLGGGDGYTFGSGTRLTVV.

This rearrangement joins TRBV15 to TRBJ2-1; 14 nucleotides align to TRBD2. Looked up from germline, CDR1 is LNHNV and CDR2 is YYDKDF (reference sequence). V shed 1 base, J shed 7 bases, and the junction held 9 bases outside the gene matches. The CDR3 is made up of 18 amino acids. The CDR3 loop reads CATSRARLTSGGANEQFF. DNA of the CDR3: TGTGCCACCAGCAGAGCCCGACTGACTAGCGGGGGGGCTAATGAGCAGTTCTTC. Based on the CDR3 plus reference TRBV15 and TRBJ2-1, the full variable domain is DAMVIQNPRYQVTQFGKPVTLSCSQTLNHNVMYWYQQKSSQAPKLLFHYYDKDFNNEADTPDNFQSRRPNTSFCFLDIRSPGLGDTAMYLCATSRARLTSGGANEQFFGPGTRLTVL.

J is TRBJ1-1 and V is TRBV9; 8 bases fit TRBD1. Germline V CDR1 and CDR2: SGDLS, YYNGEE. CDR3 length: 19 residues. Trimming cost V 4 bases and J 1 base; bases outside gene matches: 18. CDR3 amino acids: CASSRFAETRQGRNTEAFF. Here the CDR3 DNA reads TGTGCCAGCAGCCGGTTCGCGGAAACCAGACAGGGGCGGAACACTGAAGCTTTCTTT.

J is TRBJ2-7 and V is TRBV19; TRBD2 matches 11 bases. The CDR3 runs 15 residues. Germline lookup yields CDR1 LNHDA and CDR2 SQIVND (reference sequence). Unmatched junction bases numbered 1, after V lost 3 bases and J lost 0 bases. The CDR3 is CASSMGLAASYEQYF. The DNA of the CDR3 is TGTGCCAGTAGTATGGGACTAGCGGCCTCCTACGAGCAGTACTTC.

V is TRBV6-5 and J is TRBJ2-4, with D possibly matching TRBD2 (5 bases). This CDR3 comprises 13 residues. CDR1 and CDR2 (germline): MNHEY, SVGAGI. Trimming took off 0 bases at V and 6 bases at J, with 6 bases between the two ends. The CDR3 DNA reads TGTGCCAGCAGTTACTCAGAGGGAAACATTCAGTACTTC. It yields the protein CASSYSEGNIQYF.

CDR3 sequence reads: CASSTGLAGPRTDTQYF. CDR3 DNA sequence: TGCGCCAGCAGCACGGGTCTAGCGGGGCCTCGCACAGATACGCAGTATTTT. V and J are TRBV5-1 and TRBJ2-3; 9 bases match TRBD2. Losses at the gene ends were 4 bases for V and 1 base for J; bases not matched to a gene: 10. Germline CDR1 and CDR2: SGHRS and YFSETQ. There are 17 residues in the CDR3.

The CDR3 sequence is CASSWKQGDGELFF. CDR3 in DNA: TGTGCCAGCAGTTGGAAACAGGGTGACGGGGAGCTGTTTTTT. J is TRBJ2-2 and V is TRBV6-5; the D gene is possibly TRBD1 (6 bases). The CDR3 totals 14 residues. With 4 bases removed from V and 7 bases from J, the gap between germline ends came to 13 bases. Germline V gene lookup returns CDR1 MNHEY and CDR2 SVGAGI.

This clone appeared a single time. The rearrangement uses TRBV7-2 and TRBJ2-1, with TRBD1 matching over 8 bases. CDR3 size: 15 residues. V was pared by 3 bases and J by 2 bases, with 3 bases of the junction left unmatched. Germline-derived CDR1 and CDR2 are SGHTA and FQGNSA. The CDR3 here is CASSFDRGTYNEQFF. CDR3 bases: TGTGCCAGCAGCTTCGACAGGGGCACCTACAATGAGCAGTTCTTC.

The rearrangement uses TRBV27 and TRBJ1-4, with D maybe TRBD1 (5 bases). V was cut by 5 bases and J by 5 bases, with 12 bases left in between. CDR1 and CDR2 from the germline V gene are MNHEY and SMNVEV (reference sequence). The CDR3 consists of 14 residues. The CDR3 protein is CASSVDRSNEKLFF. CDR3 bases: TGTGCCAGCAGTGTCGACAGATCAAATGAAAAACTGTTTTTT.

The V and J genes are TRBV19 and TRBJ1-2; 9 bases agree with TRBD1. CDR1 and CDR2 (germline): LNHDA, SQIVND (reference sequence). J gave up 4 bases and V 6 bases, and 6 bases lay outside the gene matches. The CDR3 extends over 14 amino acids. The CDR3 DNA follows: TGTGCCAGTAGGGGGACAGGGTTGGGCTATGGCTACACCTTC. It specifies CASRGTGLGYGYTF.

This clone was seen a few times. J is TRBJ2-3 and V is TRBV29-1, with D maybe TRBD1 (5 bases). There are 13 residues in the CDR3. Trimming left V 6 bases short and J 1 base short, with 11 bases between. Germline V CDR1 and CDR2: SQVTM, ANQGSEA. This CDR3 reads CSVGPDGTDTQYF. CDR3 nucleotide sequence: TGCAGCGTGGGGCCTGACGGCACAGATACGCAGTATTTT.

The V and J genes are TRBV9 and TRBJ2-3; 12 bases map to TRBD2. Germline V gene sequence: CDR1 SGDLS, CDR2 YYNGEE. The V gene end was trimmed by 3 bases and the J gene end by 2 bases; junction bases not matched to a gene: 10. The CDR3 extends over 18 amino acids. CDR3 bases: TGTGCCAGCAGCGAGGGACCTAGCGGGGGGGCCTACACAGATACGCAGTATTTT. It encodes CASSEGPSGGAYTDTQYF.

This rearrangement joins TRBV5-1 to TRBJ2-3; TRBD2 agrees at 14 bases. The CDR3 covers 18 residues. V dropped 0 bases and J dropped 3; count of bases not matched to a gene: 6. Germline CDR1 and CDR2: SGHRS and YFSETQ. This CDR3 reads CASSLVGLAGGFTDTQYF. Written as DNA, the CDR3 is TGCGCCAGCAGCTTGGTCGGACTAGCGGGGGGTTTTACAGATACGCAGTATTTT.

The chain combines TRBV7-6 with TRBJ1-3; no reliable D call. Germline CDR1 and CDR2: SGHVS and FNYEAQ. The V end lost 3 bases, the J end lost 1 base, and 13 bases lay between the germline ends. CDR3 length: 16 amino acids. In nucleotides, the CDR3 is TGTGCCAGCAGCTTGAGAGGGCGTCGGTCTGGAAACACCATATATTTT. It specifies CASSLRGRRSGNTIYF.

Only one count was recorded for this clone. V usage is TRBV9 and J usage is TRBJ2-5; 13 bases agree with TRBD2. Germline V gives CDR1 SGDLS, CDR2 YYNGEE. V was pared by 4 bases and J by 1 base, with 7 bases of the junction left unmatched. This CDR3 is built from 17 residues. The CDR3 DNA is TGTGCCAGCAGCACCCGGACTAGCGGGGGCTTCCAAGAGACCCAGTACTTC. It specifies CASSTRTSGGFQETQYF.

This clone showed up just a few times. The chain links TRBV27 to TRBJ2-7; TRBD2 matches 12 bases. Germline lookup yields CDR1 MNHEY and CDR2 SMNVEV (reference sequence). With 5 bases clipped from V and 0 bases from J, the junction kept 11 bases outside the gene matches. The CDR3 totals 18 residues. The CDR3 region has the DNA TGTGCCAGCAGTAGACGGACTAGCGGGGTAAACCCCTCCTACGAGCAGTACTTC. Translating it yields CASSRRTSGVNPSYEQYF.

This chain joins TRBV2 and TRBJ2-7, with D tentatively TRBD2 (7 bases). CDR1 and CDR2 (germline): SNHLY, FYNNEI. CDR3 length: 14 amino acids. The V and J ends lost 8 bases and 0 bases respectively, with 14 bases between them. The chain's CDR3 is CASEGGGGSYEQYF. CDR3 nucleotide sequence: TGTGCCAGCGAGGGAGGGGGGGGCTCCTACGAGCAGTACTTC.

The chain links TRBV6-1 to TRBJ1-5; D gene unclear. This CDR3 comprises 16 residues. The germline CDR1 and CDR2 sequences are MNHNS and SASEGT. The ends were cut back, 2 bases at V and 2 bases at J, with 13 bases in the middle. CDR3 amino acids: CASSESWGVGNQPQHF. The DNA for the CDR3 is TGTGCCAGCAGTGAATCTTGGGGAGTCGGCAATCAGCCCCAGCATTTT.

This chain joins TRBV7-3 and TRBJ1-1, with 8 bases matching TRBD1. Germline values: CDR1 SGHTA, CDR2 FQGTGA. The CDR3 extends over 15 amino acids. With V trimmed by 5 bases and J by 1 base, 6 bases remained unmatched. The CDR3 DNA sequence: TGTGCCAGCAGCCCCAATGGACAGGGGAACACTGAAGCTTTCTTT. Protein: CASSPNGQGNTEAFF.

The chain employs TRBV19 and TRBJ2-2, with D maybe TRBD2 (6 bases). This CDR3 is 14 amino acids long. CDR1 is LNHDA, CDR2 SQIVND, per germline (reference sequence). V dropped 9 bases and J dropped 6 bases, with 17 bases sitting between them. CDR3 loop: CASHWRESAGELFF. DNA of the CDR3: TGTGCCAGCCACTGGAGGGAGAGCGCCGGGGAGCTGTTTTTT.